This T cell receptor beta chain was identified in a study of blood T cell repertoires in COVID-19. Study-wide context: Material from acute and convalescent COVID-19 was sourced from the United States, Italy and Spain. The cDNA or gDNA used as material had been derived from T cells, B-cell-depleted T cells, or PBMCs.

In regard to this clone: One end of the junction varies from germline; a read error may be responsible.

In the authors' workflow: It was from reference gene primer amplification that nucleated cell counts were estimated. Here immunoSEQ multiplex PCR was the method, and the copy in TCRdb shows in-frame clones only, minus some. That table is the source of V, J and clone size, and D and trimming were worked out from the DNA. The table records roughly 180,000 clones, around 88% of them present only once. The germline CDR1 and CDR2 sequences are SEHNR and FQNEAQ (reference sequence). The CDR3 has 14 residues. This TCR came from a woman in her 30s with acute or convalescent COVID-19. Sequencing was carried out using peripheral blood. V gene TRBV7-9 combines with J gene TRBJ2-7; TRBD2 matches at 8 bases. The CDR3 sequence is CASSLSGSTYVQYF. Here the CDR3 DNA reads TGTGCCAGCAGCTTGAGCGGGAGTACCTACGTGCAGTACTTC. Complete variable domain (other parts from reference TRBV7-9 and TRBJ2-7): DTGVSQNPRHKITKRGQNVTFRCDPISEHNRLYWYRQTLGQGPEFLTYFQNEAQLEKSRLLSDRFSAERPKGSFSTLEIQRTEQGDSAMYLCASSLSGSTYVQYFGPGTRLTVT.